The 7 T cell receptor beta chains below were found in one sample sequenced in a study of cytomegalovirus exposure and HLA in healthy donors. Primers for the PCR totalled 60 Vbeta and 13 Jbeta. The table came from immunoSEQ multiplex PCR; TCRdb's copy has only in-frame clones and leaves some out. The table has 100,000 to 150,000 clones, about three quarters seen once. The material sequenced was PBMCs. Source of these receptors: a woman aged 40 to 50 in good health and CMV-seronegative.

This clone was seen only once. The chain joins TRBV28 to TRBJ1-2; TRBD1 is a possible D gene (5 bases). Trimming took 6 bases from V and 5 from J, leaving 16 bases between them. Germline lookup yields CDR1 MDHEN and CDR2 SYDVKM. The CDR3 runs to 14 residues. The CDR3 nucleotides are TGTGCCAGCAGCCCAGGGCAAAGTCGGTATGGCTACACCTTC. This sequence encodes CASSPGQSRYGYTF.

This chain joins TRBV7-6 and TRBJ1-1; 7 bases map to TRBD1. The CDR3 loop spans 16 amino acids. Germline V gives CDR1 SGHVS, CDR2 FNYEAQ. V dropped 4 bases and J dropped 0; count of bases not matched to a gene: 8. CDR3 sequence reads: CASSSHDRAMNTEAFF. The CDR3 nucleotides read TGTGCCAGCAGCTCACATGACAGGGCTATGAACACTGAAGCTTTCTTT.

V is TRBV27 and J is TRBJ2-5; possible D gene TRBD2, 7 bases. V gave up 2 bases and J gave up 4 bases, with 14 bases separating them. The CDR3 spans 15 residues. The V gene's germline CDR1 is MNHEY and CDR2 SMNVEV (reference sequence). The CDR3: CASSLPGGGGETQYF. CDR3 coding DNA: TGTGCCAGCAGTTTACCGGGAGGAGGGGGAGAGACCCAGTACTTC.

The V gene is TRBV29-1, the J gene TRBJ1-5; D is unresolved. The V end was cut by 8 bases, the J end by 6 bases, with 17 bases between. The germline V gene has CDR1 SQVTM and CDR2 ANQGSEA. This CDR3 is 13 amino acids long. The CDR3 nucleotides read TGCAGCCCGACACCTCCCGGAGGTCAGCCCCAGCATTTT. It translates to CSPTPPGGQPQHF.

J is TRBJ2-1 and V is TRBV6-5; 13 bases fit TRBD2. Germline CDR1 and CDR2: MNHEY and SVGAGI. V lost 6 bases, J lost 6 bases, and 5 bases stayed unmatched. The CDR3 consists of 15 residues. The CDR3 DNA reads TGTGCCAGCAGGGGACTAGCGGGACTAATCAATGAGCAGTTCTTC. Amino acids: CASRGLAGLINEQFF.

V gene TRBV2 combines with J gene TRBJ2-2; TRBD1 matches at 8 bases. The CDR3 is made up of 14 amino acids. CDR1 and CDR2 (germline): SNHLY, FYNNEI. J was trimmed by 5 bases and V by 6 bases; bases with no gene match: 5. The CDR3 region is CASRDRVDTGELFF. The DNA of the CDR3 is TGTGCCAGCAGGGACAGGGTCGATACCGGGGAGCTGTTTTTT.

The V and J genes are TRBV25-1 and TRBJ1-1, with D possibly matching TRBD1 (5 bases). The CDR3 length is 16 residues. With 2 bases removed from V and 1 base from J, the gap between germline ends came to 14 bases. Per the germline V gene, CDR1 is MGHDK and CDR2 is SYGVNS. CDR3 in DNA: TGTGCCAGCAGTGAAGATACGGGGGGGAGGAACACTGAAGCTTTCTTT. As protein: CASSEDTGGRNTEAFF.